One and the same sample provided the 19 T cell receptor beta chains below, sequenced in a study of post-analysis software for immune sequencing data. Prepared libraries of TCR beta cDNA carried unique molecular identifiers. TCRdb re-derived calls from the PCR reads in MiXCR, one entry per CDR3 protein. Of about 430,000 distinct CDR3 sequences in the sample, 35% to 45% are singletons; the top ten hold around 8%. These TCRs' antigens remain unknown. Findings and limits, study-wide: Four to six TRBV segments, including TRBV5-6, TRBV5-1 and TRBV20-1, were more frequent in patients than controls.

Material: blood. The receptors come from a girl aged 2 to 10 with multiple sclerosis.

The rearrangement uses TRBV7-3 and TRBJ2-1; D tentatively reads TRBD1 or TRBD2 (5 bases each). Germline V CDR1 and CDR2: SGHTA, FQGTGA. The CDR3 consists of 16 residues. V lost 2 bases and J lost 7, with 18 bases in between. Here the CDR3 DNA reads TGTGCCAGCAGCTTATGGGGTAGCGCCAGGGAGAATGAGCAGTTCTTC. This sequence encodes CASSLWGSARENEQFF.

V is TRBV12-3 or TRBV12-4 and J is TRBJ2-5; a possible D gene is TRBD2 (5 bases). Trimming pared 5 bases from V and 4 bases from J, leaving 17 bases between. The CDR3 runs 15 residues. The CDR3 region is CASSPPEGRGETQYF. In DNA, the CDR3 is TGTGCCAGCAGTCCCCCAGAGGGTAGAGGAGAGACCCAGTACTTC.

The chain carries TRBV20-1 and TRBJ2-6; possible D gene TRBD1, 6 bases. The CDR3 totals 17 residues. Germline CDR1 reads DFQATT; CDR2 reads SNEGSKA (reference sequence). V was clipped by 5 bases and J by 2 bases, with 19 bases between them. The CDR3 is CSAPLQGVLAGANVLTF. For the CDR3, the DNA is TGCAGTGCTCCTCTACAGGGCGTTTTAGCTGGGGCCAACGTCCTGACTTTC.

In its sample, this clonotype was seen a few times. The chain recombines TRBV10-3 with TRBJ2-1, with D possibly being TRBD1 or TRBD2 (5 bases each). CDR3 length: 14 amino acids. Germline V gene sequence: CDR1 ENHRY, CDR2 SYGVKD. V lost 4 bases to trimming and J lost 0 bases, with 7 bases between them. As DNA, the CDR3 is TGTGCCATCAGTGGGGACCTCTCCTACAATGAGCAGTTCTTC. Residues: CAISGDLSYNEQFF.

The chain links TRBV28 to TRBJ2-2; D remains ambiguous. Germline V CDR1 and CDR2: MDHEN, SYDVKM. The CDR3 totals 12 residues. The V gene lost 9 bases and the J gene lost 6 bases, with 11 bases spanning the gap. CDR3 residues: CASQYPAGELFF. For the CDR3, the DNA is TGTGCCAGTCAATATCCAGCCGGGGAGCTGTTTTTT.

A single count supports this clonotype. The chain couples TRBV20-1 to TRBJ1-2; 9 positions agree with TRBD1. CDR1 and CDR2 (germline): DFQATT, SNEGSKA (reference sequence). CDR3 length: 15 residues. V lost 6 bases and J lost 6; bases outside the gene matches: 14. The CDR3 DNA reads TGCAGTGCCAGTAGTAGGGGGGACAGGGTGAATGGCTACACCTTC. It translates to CSASSRGDRVNGYTF.

CDR3 sequence (DNA): TGTGCCCCCGAACAGCCCACTAACTATGGCTACACCTTC. The encoded protein is CAPEQPTNYGYTF. The V and J genes are TRBV28 and TRBJ1-2; D remains ambiguous. This CDR3 contains 13 residues. V gave up 11 bases and J gave up 0 bases, with 13 bases separating them. CDR1 is MDHEN, CDR2 SYDVKM, per germline.

This clonotype has just a few counts. This chain links TRBV10-3 with TRBJ2-3; a possible D gene is TRBD2 (7 bases). The CDR3 totals 15 residues. V was pared by 3 bases and J by 2 bases, with 12 bases between. Per the germline V gene, CDR1 is ENHRY and CDR2 is SYGVKD. The CDR3 DNA sequence: TGTGCCATCAGTGATCTGGGGGGGCTCACAGATACGCAGTATTTT. Translated, it gives CAISDLGGLTDTQYF.

This clonotype was seen only a few times. The J gene is TRBJ1-4, the V gene TRBV20-1; 11 bases line up with TRBD1. V shed 6 bases and J 4 bases; nucleotides not matched to a gene: 7. Germline V lookup: CDR1 DFQATT, CDR2 SNEGSKA (reference sequence). The CDR3 is 15 amino acids. CDR3 residues: CSAKDRGHVNEKLFF. The CDR3 coding sequence is TGCAGTGCAAAGGACAGGGGGCATGTTAATGAAAAACTGTTTTTT.

The table lists this clonotype with a few counts. The chain is built from TRBV7-2 and TRBJ1-1; 7 nucleotides align to TRBD1. CDR1 and CDR2 (germline): SGHTA, FQGNSA. V lost 1 base to trimming and J lost 7 bases; unmatched junction nucleotides: 6. There are 14 residues in the CDR3. CDR3 sequence reads: CASSLGMTGREAFF. CDR3 DNA sequence: TGTGCCAGCAGCTTAGGCATGACAGGGCGTGAAGCTTTCTTT.

The chain carries TRBV6-1 and TRBJ2-6; 12 bases line up with TRBD1. Germline V gives CDR1 MNHNS, CDR2 SASEGT. This CDR3 comprises 19 residues. With V trimmed by 6 bases and J by 3 bases, 12 bases remained unmatched. The CDR3 sequence is CASSRTIGTGGNGANVLTF. The CDR3 nucleotides are TGTGCCAGCAGCCGCACGATCGGGACAGGGGGCAATGGGGCCAACGTCCTGACTTTC.

This clonotype was seen a few times. The chain recombines TRBV7-9 with TRBJ2-3; D is perhaps TRBD2 (6 bases). This CDR3 region has 14 residues. Deletions cut 8 bases from V and 2 bases from J, with 14 bases between. Germline CDR1 SEHNR, CDR2 FQNEAQ (reference sequence). The CDR3: CASRPGLNTDTQYF. CDR3 DNA sequence: TGTGCCAGCCGACCGGGACTTAACACAGATACGCAGTATTTT.

This clonotype was recorded a few times. The chain combines TRBV4-3 with TRBJ2-1; 7 bases fit TRBD1. The CDR3 totals 14 residues. Germline CDR1 and CDR2: LGHNA and YSLEER. V was pared by 2 bases and J by 9 bases, with 7 bases of the junction left unmatched. The chain's CDR3 is CASSQRGQGVEQFF. The CDR3 bases are TGCGCCAGCAGCCAAAGAGGGCAGGGGGTTGAGCAGTTCTTC.

The CDR3 sequence is CASGLVLGQSNEKLFF. The CDR3 DNA is TGTGCTAGTGGTTTGGTACTTGGACAGAGCAATGAAAAACTGTTTTTT. The gene calls are TRBV12-5 and TRBJ1-4; perhaps TRBD1 as D (6 bases). V was trimmed by 0 bases and J by 5 bases, leaving 13 bases between them. Germline CDR1 is LGHNT and CDR2 is FRNRAP. The CDR3 is 16 amino acids.

As concerns this clonotype: The junction does not match germline at one end; this may be a read error. The chain is built from TRBV7-7 and TRBJ1-4, with 8 positions matching TRBD1. The germline gives CDR1 SSHAT, CDR2 FNYEAQ (reference sequence). This CDR3 spans 15 amino acids. CDR3 in amino acids: CASSSGRGHNEKLFF. CDR3 DNA: TGTGCTAGCAGCTCAGGCAGGGGGCATAATGAAAAACTGTTTTTT.

This rearrangement joins TRBV5-5 to TRBJ1-1; D not certain. This CDR3 is built from 13 residues. V was clipped by 0 bases and J by 5 bases, with 8 bases between them. Germline assignment: CDR1 SGHKS and CDR2 YYEKEE (reference sequence). CDR3 loop: CASSLGAGTEAFF. DNA of the CDR3: TGTGCCAGCAGCTTGGGGGCGGGGACTGAAGCTTTCTTT.

V gene TRBV3-1 combines with J gene TRBJ2-7; 8 bases line up with TRBD2. J lost 7 bases, V lost 1 base, and 9 bases had no gene match. Germline lookup yields CDR1 LGHDT and CDR2 YNNKEL (reference sequence). The CDR3 sequence is 15 residues long. The CDR3 DNA is TGTGCCAGCAGCCAAGTTGGAGCGGGAGTTAGAGAGCAGTACTTC. Amino acids: CASSQVGAGVREQYF.

The chain recombines TRBV12-3 or TRBV12-4 with TRBJ2-7; 10 nucleotides line up with TRBD2. The CDR3 loop spans 13 amino acids. V dropped 10 bases and J dropped 4; count of bases not matched to a gene: 7. CDR3 bases: TGTGCCACGGGAGCGGGGGGGATATACGAGCAGTACTTC. Translating gives CATGAGGIYEQYF.

The rearrangement uses TRBV7-9 and TRBJ2-1; D may match TRBD1 or TRBD2 (5 bases each). The CDR3 runs 17 residues. From germline, CDR1 is SEHNR and CDR2 FQNEAQ (reference sequence). The ends were cut back, 5 bases at V and 8 bases at J, with 25 bases in the middle. The CDR3 reads CASSAQYGTLAFYEQFF. DNA for the CDR3: TGTGCCAGCAGCGCCCAATATGGGACGCTAGCATTCTATGAGCAGTTCTTC.